The rows below give T cell receptor beta chains drawn from one sample of a study of identical twins. TCRdb called the 5' RACE reads again in MiXCR, with one record for every CDR3 protein. The table records 700,000 to 950,000 distinct CDR3 sequences, more than 9% of them present only once. The sample was also reused in another study, on yellow fever vaccine responses in identical twins.

The sequenced material came from PBMCs. The receptor source for this set is a woman in her late teens or twenties in good health. Each CDR3 is given with its conserved first and last residue. A D gene is named only where the DNA matches it firmly. The size of a clone is reported for some rows only, either as once, few or many, or as a class for expanded clones.

NA	13	TRBV5-1	few	TRBJ1-1	CASSFPDSPEAFF	TGCGCCAGCAGCTTTCCGGACAGTCCTGAAGCTTTCTTT
NA	14	TRBV20-1	many	TRBJ1-5	CSASWGGSNQPQHF	TGCAGTGCTAGCTGGGGGGGGAGCAATCAGCCCCAGCATTTT
NA	17	TRBV9	many	TRBJ2-2	CASSVLPDGTVPGELFF	TGTGCCAGCAGCGTACTCCCGGACGGCACCGTTCCCGGGGAGCTGTTTTTT
TRBD1	14	TRBV5-1	many	TRBJ1-6	CASSRDRGNSPLHF	TGCGCCAGCAGCCGAGACAGGGGAAATTCACCCCTCCACTTT
NA	16	TRBV27	NA	TRBJ2-1	CASSLSSGNSYNEQFF	TGTGCCAGCAGTTTATCTAGCGGAAACTCCTACAATGAGCAGTTCTTC
TRBD1	20	TRBV11-1	few	TRBJ2-6	CASSLAAGTGEFSGANVLTF	TGTGCCAGCAGCTTAGCTGCAGGGACAGGGGAATTCTCTGGGGCCAACGTCCTGACTTTC
NA	13	TRBV25-1	NA	TRBJ2-5	CATERDNQETQYF	TGTGCCACCGAGAGGGACAACCAAGAGACCCAGTACTTC
TRBD2	15	TRBV20-1	NA	TRBJ2-1	CSARKGTSGRDEQFF	TGCAGTGCTAGAAAGGGGACTAGCGGGAGAGATGAGCAGTTCTTC
TRBD1	16	TRBV5-1	NA	TRBJ2-3	CASSPIPTGGLDTQYF	TGCGCCAGCAGCCCCATACCGACAGGGGGATTGGATACGCAGTATTTT
TRBD1	15	TRBV5-8	few	TRBJ2-1	CASSQGTGVLNEQFF	TGTGCCAGCAGCCAGGGGACAGGGGTGTTGAATGAGCAGTTCTTC
NA	18	TRBV4-1	NA	TRBJ2-6	CASSLGGGGVSGANVLTF	TGCGCCAGCAGCCTCGGAGGGGGTGGTGTCTCTGGGGCCAACGTCCTGACTTTC
NA	12	TRBV29-1	few	TRBJ1-5	CSVGRENQPQHF	TGCAGCGTTGGCAGGGAGAATCAGCCCCAGCATTTT
TRBD1	16	TRBV15	many	TRBJ2-4	CATRLSRGLTKNIQYF	TGTGCCACCCGTCTAAGCAGGGGGTTGACCAAAAACATTCAGTACTTC
TRBD2	16	TRBV7-9	NA	TRBJ2-1	CASSSSQRDAYNEQFF	TGTGCCAGCAGCTCGAGCCAGCGGGACGCCTACAATGAGCAGTTCTTC
TRBD2	18	TRBV7-8	NA	TRBJ2-1	CASSPSATSGRKDNEQFF	TGTGCCAGCAGCCCTTCCGCGACTAGCGGGAGAAAGGACAATGAGCAGTTCTTC
TRBD2	16	TRBV3-1	NA	TRBJ2-2	CASRDEGTSFPGELFF	TGTGCCAGCAGAGATGAGGGGACTAGCTTTCCCGGGGAGCTGTTTTTT
NA	14	TRBV7-9	NA	TRBJ2-7	CASSPGQILYEQYF	TGTGCCAGCAGCCCCGGACAGATCTTATACGAGCAGTACTTC
NA	15	TRBV7-2	few	TRBJ2-2	CASSQMTGNTGELFF	TGTGCCAGCAGCCAAATGACAGGAAACACCGGGGAGCTGTTTTTT
TRBD1	15	TRBV4-1	few	TRBJ2-3	CASSLPGQGDVTQYF	TGCGCCAGCAGCCTTCCGGGACAGGGGGATGTTACGCAGTATTTT
NA	15	TRBV20-1	NA	TRBJ2-5	CSARDGGAFQETQYF	TGCAGTGCTAGAGATGGCGGGGCCTTTCAAGAGACCCAGTACTTC
TRBD1	14	TRBV12-3/TRBV12-4	NA	TRBJ1-1	CASSTGQWGTEAFF	TGTGCCAGCAGTACGGGACAGTGGGGCACTGAAGCTTTCTTT
NA	14	TRBV10-2	few	TRBJ2-3	CACKTSNQGDTQYF	TGCGCCTGCAAGACTAGTAATCAAGGGGATACGCAGTATTTT
NA	14	TRBV25-1	many	TRBJ1-6	CAGKGAGVGSPLHF	TGTGCCGGGAAAGGGGCTGGGGTCGGTTCACCCCTCCACTTT
TRBD2	14	TRBV10-2	many	TRBJ2-7	CASSLAGVTYEQYF	TGCGCCAGCAGCCTAGCGGGAGTGACCTACGAGCAGTACTTC
TRBD2	16	TRBV2	NA	TRBJ2-5	CASSESRLADKETQYF	TGTGCCAGCAGTGAATCGAGACTAGCGGATAAAGAGACCCAGTACTTC
NA	12	TRBV5-1	many	TRBJ1-6	CASSTENSPLHF	TGCGCCAGCAGCACGGAAAATTCACCCCTCCACTTT
TRBD2	17	TRBV12-3/TRBV12-4	NA	TRBJ2-1	CASCSSGGGGSYNEQFF	TGTGCCAGCTGTTCTAGCGGTGGGGGGGGCTCCTACAATGAGCAGTTCTTC
NA	14	TRBV5-6	few	TRBJ2-7	CASSLALGPYEQYF	TGTGCCAGCAGCTTGGCCTTAGGTCCCTACGAGCAGTACTTC
TRBD1	15	TRBV20-1	NA	TRBJ2-2	CSARDQGAQTGELFF	TGCAGTGCTAGAGATCAGGGGGCGCAAACCGGGGAGCTGTTTTTT
NA	18	TRBV4-1	NA	TRBJ2-6	CASSQRTLIVTGANVLTF	TGCGCCAGCAGCCAAAGGACACTAATCGTAACTGGGGCCAACGTCCTGACTTTC
TRBD2	15	TRBV7-3	NA	TRBJ2-1	CASSLGEGLYNEQFF	TGTGCCAGCAGCTTGGGGGAGGGCCTCTACAATGAGCAGTTCTTC
NA	12	TRBV23-1	NA	TRBJ2-7	CASSQEGVEQYF	TGCGCCAGCAGTCAAGAGGGGGTCGAGCAGTACTTC
TRBD1	13	TRBV6-1	few	TRBJ1-4	CASRATGGEKLFF	TGTGCCAGCAGGGCTACAGGGGGTGAAAAACTGTTTTTT
NA	14	TRBV12-3/TRBV12-4	many	TRBJ1-1	CASSEGLGSTEAFF	TGTGCCAGCAGCGAAGGATTGGGGAGCACTGAAGCTTTCTTT
NA	15	TRBV12-3/TRBV12-4	NA	TRBJ2-1	CASRRGGGLYNEQFF	TGTGCCTCCCGCAGAGGGGGAGGGCTTTACAATGAGCAGTTCTTC
NA	17	TRBV7-2	NA	TRBJ1-5	CASSLALETYSNQPQHF	TGTGCCAGCAGCTTAGCCCTCGAGACATATAGCAATCAGCCCCAGCATTTT
TRBD1	15	TRBV7-8	NA	TRBJ2-1	CASSTGQTLYNEQFF	TGTGCCAGCAGCACGGGACAGACCCTCTACAATGAGCAGTTCTTC
TRBD2	16	TRBV5-4	NA	TRBJ2-1	CASSPRSGNSYNEQFF	TGTGCCAGCAGCCCCCGGAGCGGGAACTCCTACAATGAGCAGTTCTTC
NA	15	TRBV12-3/TRBV12-4	NA	TRBJ1-6	CASSLSGAGNSPLHF	TGTGCCAGCAGTTTATCAGGGGCCGGTAATTCACCCCTCCACTTT
TRBD2	14	TRBV15	many	TRBJ2-1	CATKQGTSGNEQFF	TGTGCCACCAAACAGGGGACTAGCGGAAATGAGCAGTTCTTC
NA	13	TRBV7-9	NA	TRBJ2-1	CASSLATAWPQFF	TGTGCCAGCAGCTTAGCCACAGCATGGCCCCAGTTCTTC
TRBD1	13	TRBV20-1	NA	TRBJ2-7	CSAEDRWGGEQYF	TGCAGTGCCGAGGACAGGTGGGGCGGGGAGCAGTACTTC
NA	11	TRBV4-2	many	TRBJ2-2	CASSQRSKLFF	TGTGCCAGCAGCCAACGCTCCAAGCTGTTTTTT
NA	14	TRBV20-1	NA	TRBJ2-1	CSARKSTRSDEQFF	TGCAGTGCTAGAAAATCCACTAGATCAGACGAGCAGTTCTTC
TRBD2	15	TRBV24-1	NA	TRBJ2-5	CATSDPSGGAETQYF	TGTGCCACCAGTGATCCAAGCGGGGGGGCAGAGACCCAGTACTTC
TRBD2	16	TRBV3-1	few	TRBJ2-1	CASSQDPSGVRNEQFF	TGTGCCAGCAGCCAAGATCCCAGCGGGGTGCGGAATGAGCAGTTCTTC
NA	12	TRBV15	many	TRBJ1-5	CATSNSNQPQHF	TGTGCCACCAGCAATAGCAATCAGCCCCAGCATTTT
NA	13	TRBV6-5	few	TRBJ1-1	CASSYSGTTLSFF	TGTGCCAGCAGTTACTCCGGGACAACTTTATCTTTCTTT
NA	13	TRBV15	few	TRBJ2-5	CATSTGTPETQYF	TGTGCCACCAGCACCGGGACCCCGGAGACCCAGTACTTC
NA	12	TRBV12-3/TRBV12-4	many	TRBJ1-1	CASSMPGLQAFF	TGTGCCAGCAGTATGCCGGGACTTCAAGCTTTCTTT
TRBD2	16	TRBV14	many	TRBJ2-3	CASSQEFGTSRDTQYF	TGTGCCAGCAGCCAAGAGTTCGGGACTAGTAGAGATACGCAGTATTTT
TRBD1	16	TRBV12-3/TRBV12-4	NA	TRBJ1-1	CASSFAGTVMNTEAFF	TGTGCCAGCAGTTTTGCCGGGACAGTCATGAACACTGAAGCTTTCTTT
NA	15	TRBV10-3	few	TRBJ2-1	CAIPGGPGEDNEQFF	TGTGCCATACCTGGGGGGCCAGGGGAGGACAATGAGCAGTTCTTC